This T cell receptor (beta chain) was documented in a study of blood T cell repertoires in COVID-19. For the study at large: COVID-19 samples, acute and convalescent, were from the United States, Italy and Spain. Nucleic acid was either cDNA or gDNA, and it came from T cells, B-cell-depleted T cells, or PBMCs.

Original methodology: The authors estimated nucleated cell counts from reference gene primer amplification. TCRdb's table, derived via immunoSEQ multiplex PCR, lists solely in-frame clones and lacks some. V and J calls and clone size are those listed in that table; D and trimming were worked out from the DNA. The repertoire includes around 260,000 clones, around 86% of them detected once, and about 14% sits in the top ten. V dropped 4 bases and J dropped 6 bases, with 13 bases sitting between them. There are 14 residues in the CDR3. Germline V gene lookup returns CDR1 MNHEY and CDR2 SVGAGI. V gene TRBV6-5 combines with J gene TRBJ2-1, with a weak D call TRBD1 (6 bases). Source material: peripheral blood. This sequence originates from a human donor in a cohort sampled during active COVID-19. The CDR3 nucleotides are TGTGCCAGCAGTTCAGACAGGTCCGGCAATGAGCAGTTCTTC. Its protein is CASSSDRSGNEQFF.